The subject of this entry is one T cell receptor (beta chain). The antigen remains undetermined. The sample is drawn from a study of cytomegalovirus exposure and HLA in healthy donors. Looking at the study overall: HLA-typed donors contributed around 85 million unique TCRs, which were held in an early data release. Regarding the study as a whole: Analysis performed later found around 15,000 TCR beta sequences associated with HLA alleles at 0.05 false discovery rate. Further analysis was carried out later, and it showed several of the most significant clusters appearing linked to common viral pathogens. Later genetic work tied a missense DCLRE1C variant to beta-chain V and J trimming.

Both 60 Vbeta primers and 13 Jbeta primers went into the PCR. Produced via immunoSEQ multiplex PCR; TCRdb's table is partial and in-frame only. The repertoire holds about 140,000 clones, with over 60% as singletons. V was shortened by 6 bases and J by 4 bases, with 7 bases between the two germline ends. This CDR3 has 12 residues. Germline CDR1 is MNHEY and CDR2 is SVGAGI. Sequencing was carried out using PBMCs. The chain joins TRBV6-5 to TRBJ1-5; D is unclear. The TCR comes from a woman in her sixties or seventies in good health and CMV-seronegative. The CDR3 sequence: CASRGSNQPQHF. The DNA for the CDR3 is TGTGCCAGCAGGGGCTCGAATCAGCCCCAGCATTTT.